This is a list of T cell receptor beta chains from one sample in a study of early T cells in non-severe SARS-CoV-2 infection. Via MiXCR, TCRdb re-called the 5' RACE reads, giving one row per CDR3 protein. The top ten clones hold 16% of a sample with fewer than 75,000 distinct CDR3 sequences, around 21% of them seen once. The sample here was whole blood, taken at baseline. The receptor set was obtained from an adult who was a healthcare worker with PCR-confirmed SARS-CoV-2 infection or an uninfected control (not recorded which). CDR3s include the opening cysteine and the closing phenylalanine or tryptophan. D genes are given only for firm matches. Expanded clones get a size class; other rows say once, few or many, or leave the size out.

V gene: TRBV5-1
D gene: -
clone size: -
J gene: TRBJ1-5
CDR3 DNA: TGCGCCAGCAGGACAGATAGCAATCAGCCCCAGCATTTT
CDR3 protein: CASRTDSNQPQHF

V gene: TRBV9
D gene: TRBD2
clone size: few
J gene: TRBJ2-7
CDR3 DNA: TGTGCCAGCAGCGAGAGGGGAGGGCACTCCTACGAGCAGTACTTC
CDR3 protein: CASSERGGHSYEQYF

V gene: TRBV6-1
D gene: TRBD2
clone size: few
J gene: TRBJ2-1
CDR3 DNA: TGTGCCAGCAGTGCCCGACTAGCGGGGGGCTACAATGAGCAGTTCTTC
CDR3 protein: CASSARLAGGYNEQFF

V gene: TRBV20-1
D gene: TRBD1
clone size: few
J gene: TRBJ1-1
CDR3 DNA: TGCAGTGCTAGAGACCCCGAAAGACAGGGGACGTACACTGAAGCTTTCTTT
CDR3 protein: CSARDPERQGTYTEAFF

V gene: TRBV14
D gene: -
clone size: -
J gene: TRBJ2-3
CDR3 DNA: TGTGCCAGCAGCCGGGACTGGGGGGCAGATACGCAGTATTTT
CDR3 protein: CASSRDWGADTQYF

V gene: TRBV7-6
D gene: TRBD2
clone size: many
J gene: TRBJ2-1
CDR3 DNA: TGTGCCAACACCCTAGCGGGTGGCTCCTACAATGAGCAGTTCTTC
CDR3 protein: CANTLAGGSYNEQFF

V gene: TRBV5-4
D gene: -
clone size: -
J gene: TRBJ2-1
CDR3 DNA: TGTGCCAGCAGCTTGGGACGTTTAGACAATGAGCAGTTCTTC
CDR3 protein: CASSLGRLDNEQFF

V gene: TRBV12-3/TRBV12-4
D gene: -
clone size: -
J gene: TRBJ2-3
CDR3 DNA: TGTGCCAGCAGTACCGGGAGCACAGATACGCAGTATTTT
CDR3 protein: CASSTGSTDTQYF

V gene: TRBV12-3/TRBV12-4
D gene: -
clone size: -
J gene: TRBJ2-5
CDR3 DNA: TGTGCCACAGGGGCCCGCTCTTCCTCTGAGACCCAGTACTTC
CDR3 protein: CATGARSSSETQYF

V gene: TRBV20-1
D gene: -
clone size: few
J gene: TRBJ2-3
CDR3 DNA: TGCAGTGCTAGAGGGGAGATTATTGCGACGCAGTATTTT
CDR3 protein: CSARGEIIATQYF

V gene: TRBV4-1
D gene: -
clone size: few
J gene: TRBJ1-1
CDR3 DNA: TGCGCCAGCAGCCAAGATCGGGCCATGAACACTGAAGCTTTCTTT
CDR3 protein: CASSQDRAMNTEAFF

V gene: TRBV12-3/TRBV12-4
D gene: -
clone size: few
J gene: TRBJ2-1
CDR3 DNA: TGTGCCAGCAGTCTCCGGACGGAGCAGTTCTTC
CDR3 protein: CASSLRTEQFF

V gene: TRBV7-9
D gene: -
clone size: many
J gene: TRBJ2-2
CDR3 DNA: TGTGCCAGCAGCTTAGACAGGTTTGCCGGGGAGCTGTTTTTT
CDR3 protein: CASSLDRFAGELFF

V gene: TRBV2
D gene: -
clone size: -
J gene: TRBJ2-1
CDR3 DNA: TGTGCCAGCAGTGAATTTGTGCCCGTCGCCTACAATGAGCAGTTCTTC
CDR3 protein: CASSEFVPVAYNEQFF

V gene: TRBV20-1
D gene: TRBD2
clone size: -
J gene: TRBJ2-1
CDR3 DNA: TGCAGTGCCAGGGAGGGGAGGGCCTACAATGAGCAGTTCTTC
CDR3 protein: CSAREGRAYNEQFF

V gene: TRBV20-1
D gene: -
clone size: few
J gene: TRBJ1-2
CDR3 DNA: TGCAGTGCTAGAGTGACAGGAAACTATGGCTACACCTTC
CDR3 protein: CSARVTGNYGYTF

V gene: TRBV7-3
D gene: TRBD1
clone size: few
J gene: TRBJ1-1
CDR3 DNA: TGTGCCAGCAGCCCCAAACAGGGGGGCAGCACTGAAGCTTTCTTT
CDR3 protein: CASSPKQGGSTEAFF

V gene: TRBV18
D gene: TRBD1
clone size: -
J gene: TRBJ1-3
CDR3 DNA: TGTGCCAGCTCACCGACGATGGGACAGGGGGAGTCTGGAAACACCATATATTTT
CDR3 protein: CASSPTMGQGESGNTIYF

V gene: TRBV7-8
D gene: -
clone size: -
J gene: TRBJ2-3
CDR3 DNA: TGTGCCAGCAGTCCGTTGCTGGATACGCAGTATTTT
CDR3 protein: CASSPLLDTQYF

V gene: TRBV10-3
D gene: TRBD2
clone size: -
J gene: TRBJ2-5
CDR3 DNA: TGTGCCATCAGTGAGGGACTAGCGGGAAACCAAGAGACCCAGTACTTC
CDR3 protein: CAISEGLAGNQETQYF

V gene: TRBV12-3/TRBV12-4
D gene: -
clone size: once
J gene: TRBJ1-1
CDR3 DNA: TGTGCCAGCGGCAGCAGGGGAGAGGTCACTGAAGCTTTCTTT
CDR3 protein: CASGSRGEVTEAFF

V gene: TRBV6-2/TRBV6-3
D gene: -
clone size: few
J gene: TRBJ2-3
CDR3 DNA: TGTGCCAGCAGTTACGACGGCACCTGGGGACGCCCAGGCACGGATACGCAGTATTTT
CDR3 protein: CASSYDGTWGRPGTDTQYF

V gene: TRBV11-2
D gene: -
clone size: -
J gene: TRBJ1-3
CDR3 DNA: TGTGCCAGCAGCTTGACGCCAAGCTCTGGAAACACCATATATTTT
CDR3 protein: CASSLTPSSGNTIYF

V gene: TRBV2
D gene: -
clone size: -
J gene: TRBJ1-6
CDR3 DNA: TGTGCCAGCATGGGGACAAAGGACCGTAGTAATTCACCCCTCCACTTT
CDR3 protein: CASMGTKDRSNSPLHF

V gene: TRBV30
D gene: -
clone size: few
J gene: TRBJ1-2
CDR3 DNA: TGTGCCTGGGCCCGGGACATTGGCTACACCTTC
CDR3 protein: CAWARDIGYTF

V gene: TRBV3-1
D gene: -
clone size: few
J gene: TRBJ2-7
CDR3 DNA: TGTGCCAGCTGGGCCAGGGCAGGCCGAACCTACGAGCAGTACTTC
CDR3 protein: CASWARAGRTYEQYF

V gene: TRBV5-5
D gene: -
clone size: -
J gene: TRBJ1-2
CDR3 DNA: TGTGCCAGCAGCATTTATACGGATGGCTACACCTTC
CDR3 protein: CASSIYTDGYTF

V gene: TRBV20-1
D gene: -
clone size: few
J gene: TRBJ2-1
CDR3 DNA: TGCAGTGCTAGTGGGTACAATGAGCAGTTCTTC
CDR3 protein: CSASGYNEQFF

V gene: TRBV6-6
D gene: TRBD1
clone size: once
J gene: TRBJ2-3
CDR3 DNA: TGTGCCAGCAGTGACCGGACAGGGGCAGATACGCAGTATTTT
CDR3 protein: CASSDRTGADTQYF

V gene: TRBV19
D gene: -
clone size: few
J gene: TRBJ2-5
CDR3 DNA: TGTGCCAGTAGTAGCGGGCCCCAGGGGCGAGAGACCCAGTACTTC
CDR3 protein: CASSSGPQGRETQYF

V gene: TRBV3-1
D gene: -
clone size: few
J gene: TRBJ1-5
CDR3 DNA: TGTGCCAGCAGCCGTCTTGGGGGCAATCAGCCCCAGCATTTT
CDR3 protein: CASSRLGGNQPQHF

V gene: TRBV7-9
D gene: -
clone size: many
J gene: TRBJ1-1
CDR3 DNA: TGTGCCAGCAGCGAACCGGGGGTAGAGACGAGGGATCGAGCTTTCTTT
CDR3 protein: CASSEPGVETRDRAFF

V gene: TRBV6-6
D gene: TRBD1
clone size: -
J gene: TRBJ2-7
CDR3 DNA: TGTGCCAGCAGCCCACAGGGGACACGTATCTCCTACGAGCAGTACTTC
CDR3 protein: CASSPQGTRISYEQYF

V gene: TRBV2
D gene: TRBD1
clone size: few
J gene: TRBJ2-3
CDR3 DNA: TGTGCCAGCAGCCGACAGGGGAGCACAGATACGCAGTATTTT
CDR3 protein: CASSRQGSTDTQYF

V gene: TRBV10-2
D gene: -
clone size: -
J gene: TRBJ2-7
CDR3 DNA: TGCGCCAGCAGTGACTGGGGCGGGGAGAGGGAGCAGTACTTC
CDR3 protein: CASSDWGGEREQYF

V gene: TRBV20-1
D gene: -
clone size: -
J gene: TRBJ2-2
CDR3 DNA: TGCAGTGCTAGTGGGCTGGCGAACACCGGGGAGCTGTTTTTT
CDR3 protein: CSASGLANTGELFF

V gene: TRBV7-9
D gene: TRBD2
clone size: few
J gene: TRBJ2-1
CDR3 DNA: TGTGCCAGCAGGCTGCGGGGGGACTACAATGAGCAGTTCTTC
CDR3 protein: CASRLRGDYNEQFF

V gene: TRBV12-3/TRBV12-4
D gene: TRBD1
clone size: -
J gene: TRBJ2-7
CDR3 DNA: TGTGCCAGCAGCCGGGGACAGGCCCACGAGCAGTACTTC
CDR3 protein: CASSRGQAHEQYF

V gene: TRBV2
D gene: -
clone size: -
J gene: TRBJ1-1
CDR3 DNA: TGTGCCAGCCTCGGACAGTCGAACACTGAAGCTTTCTTT
CDR3 protein: CASLGQSNTEAFF

V gene: TRBV5-1
D gene: TRBD1
clone size: -
J gene: TRBJ1-6
CDR3 DNA: TGCGCCAGCAGCCCAGGACAGGGGGCGTCCCTCCACTTT
CDR3 protein: CASSPGQGASLHF

V gene: TRBV11-2
D gene: -
clone size: -
J gene: TRBJ2-2
CDR3 DNA: TGTGCCAGCAGCTTAACAGGGAGAGGCGCCGGGGAGCTGTTTTTT
CDR3 protein: CASSLTGRGAGELFF

V gene: TRBV2
D gene: -
clone size: -
J gene: TRBJ1-2
CDR3 DNA: TGTGCCAGCAGTGAAGCGGGGGGGCAGGGAGGCGGCTACACCTTC
CDR3 protein: CASSEAGGQGGGYTF

V gene: TRBV12-3/TRBV12-4
D gene: TRBD1
clone size: few
J gene: TRBJ1-1
CDR3 DNA: TGTGCCAGCAGTTTGGACAGGGGCACTGAAGCTTTCTTT
CDR3 protein: CASSLDRGTEAFF

V gene: TRBV4-1
D gene: TRBD2
clone size: few
J gene: TRBJ2-5
CDR3 DNA: TGCGCCAGCAGCCATCTAGCGGGCAACCAAGAGACCCAGTACTTC
CDR3 protein: CASSHLAGNQETQYF

V gene: TRBV7-2
D gene: -
clone size: few
J gene: TRBJ2-3
CDR3 DNA: TGTGCCACCTCCTTGGGGGGTCGAGGTACGCAGTATTTT
CDR3 protein: CATSLGGRGTQYF

V gene: TRBV5-4
D gene: -
clone size: -
J gene: TRBJ2-6
CDR3 DNA: TGTGCCAGCAGCCACCCGACCCTCGGGGTCAACGTCCTGACTTTC
CDR3 protein: CASSHPTLGVNVLTF

V gene: TRBV19
D gene: -
clone size: -
J gene: TRBJ2-1
CDR3 DNA: TGTGCCAGTAGTAAGACAGGCGCAACTTGGGGGCCCTACAATGAGCAGTTCTTC
CDR3 protein: CASSKTGATWGPYNEQFF

V gene: TRBV27
D gene: -
clone size: many
J gene: TRBJ2-3
CDR3 DNA: TGTGCCAGCAGTTCGACCCCACAGGGAAATACGCAGTATTTT
CDR3 protein: CASSSTPQGNTQYF

V gene: TRBV27
D gene: -
clone size: -
J gene: TRBJ2-7
CDR3 DNA: TGTGCCAGCAGTTTAGGACGGATCTCCTACGAGCAGTACTTC
CDR3 protein: CASSLGRISYEQYF

V gene: TRBV27
D gene: -
clone size: -
J gene: TRBJ2-7
CDR3 DNA: TGTGCCAGCAGTACAGGAACTCACTCCTACGAGCAGTACTTC
CDR3 protein: CASSTGTHSYEQYF

V gene: TRBV19
D gene: -
clone size: few
J gene: TRBJ2-3
CDR3 DNA: TGTGCCAGTAGTAATCCGGAAACGCAGTATTTT
CDR3 protein: CASSNPETQYF

V gene: TRBV7-6
D gene: -
clone size: -
J gene: TRBJ1-3
CDR3 DNA: TGTGCCAGCAGCCCTACGGTCCCAGGGAATGGAAACACCATATATTTT
CDR3 protein: CASSPTVPGNGNTIYF

V gene: TRBV18
D gene: -
clone size: few
J gene: TRBJ1-1
CDR3 DNA: TGTGCCAGCTCACAACCCAGGACTGAAGCTTTCTTT
CDR3 protein: CASSQPRTEAFF

V gene: TRBV7-3
D gene: TRBD1
clone size: many
J gene: TRBJ2-3
CDR3 DNA: TGTGCCAGCAGCTCACGGACAGGCTGGACACAGTATTTT
CDR3 protein: CASSSRTGWTQYF

V gene: TRBV10-3
D gene: TRBD1
clone size: -
J gene: TRBJ1-4
CDR3 DNA: TGTGCCATCGGGGGGGACAGGGATGAAAAACTGTTTTTT
CDR3 protein: CAIGGDRDEKLFF

V gene: TRBV5-4
D gene: TRBD1
clone size: many
J gene: TRBJ1-1
CDR3 DNA: TGTGCCAGCAGCTTGGTGGGGACAGGTGAAGCTTTCTTT
CDR3 protein: CASSLVGTGEAFF

V gene: TRBV10-3
D gene: TRBD1
clone size: few
J gene: TRBJ1-1
CDR3 DNA: TGTGCCATCACCCGGGACAGCGGAGGGGCTGAAGCTTTCTTT
CDR3 protein: CAITRDSGGAEAFF

V gene: TRBV7-9
D gene: -
clone size: few
J gene: TRBJ2-7
CDR3 DNA: TGTGCCAGCAGCCCGGACCGTGGGGGGGCTTTGTACGAGCAGTACTTC
CDR3 protein: CASSPDRGGALYEQYF